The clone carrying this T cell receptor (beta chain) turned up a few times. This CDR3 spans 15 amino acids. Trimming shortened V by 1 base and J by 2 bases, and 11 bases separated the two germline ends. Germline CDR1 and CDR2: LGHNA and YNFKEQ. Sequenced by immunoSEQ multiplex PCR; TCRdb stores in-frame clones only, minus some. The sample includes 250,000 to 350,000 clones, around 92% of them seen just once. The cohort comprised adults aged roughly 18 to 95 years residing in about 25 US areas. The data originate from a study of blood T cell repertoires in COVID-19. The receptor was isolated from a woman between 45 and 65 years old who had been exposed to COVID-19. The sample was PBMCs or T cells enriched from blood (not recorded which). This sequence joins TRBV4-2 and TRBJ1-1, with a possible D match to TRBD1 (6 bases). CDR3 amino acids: CASSQVGGGNTEAFF. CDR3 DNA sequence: TGTGCCAGCAGCCAAGTCGGGGGGGGCAACACTGAAGCTTTCTTT.